Listed here are 26 T cell receptor beta chains from one sample, sequenced in a study of blood T cell repertoires in COVID-19. Sequencing used immunoSEQ multiplex PCR; TCRdb keeps in-frame clones, though not all of them. Of over 100,000 clones listed, roughly 85% are singletons. The sample consisted of peripheral blood. These receptors all stem from a woman aged 55-70 years with acute or convalescent COVID-19.

The chain is built from TRBV28 and TRBJ2-2; TRBD1 is a possible D gene (5 bases). The CDR3 contains 16 residues. The V gene's germline CDR1 is MDHEN and CDR2 SYDVKM. The V end lost 6 bases, the J end lost 4 bases, and 18 bases lay between the germline ends. CDR3 in DNA: TGTGCCAGCAGCACAACAGGTCGGCTTGGCACCGGGGAGCTGTTTTTT. It yields the protein CASSTTGRLGTGELFF.

The chain employs TRBV4-3 and TRBJ2-3, with 8 bases aligning to TRBD1. The CDR3 contains 16 residues. The V gene's germline CDR1 is LGHNA and CDR2 YSLEER. Trimming cost V 6 bases and J 1 base; bases outside gene matches: 9. CDR3 amino acids: CASSLSPGQGTDTQYF. The CDR3 DNA sequence: TGCGCCAGCAGTCTAAGTCCGGGACAGGGCACAGATACGCAGTATTTT.

This sequence joins TRBV28 and TRBJ2-6; 9 bases match TRBD1. Germline CDR1 and CDR2: MDHEN and SYDVKM. The CDR3 length is 16 residues. V was clipped by 6 bases and J by 2 bases; unmatched bases: 5. CDR3 region: CASRGQGETGANVLTF. The CDR3, as DNA: TGTGCCAGCAGGGGACAGGGAGAGACTGGGGCCAACGTCCTGACTTTC.

This rearrangement joins TRBV5-4 to TRBJ2-1; 7 bases are a match to TRBD2. Germline loops: CDR1 SGHNT, CDR2 YYREEE (reference sequence). The CDR3 is 13 amino acids. V shed 10 bases and J 5 bases; nucleotides not matched to a gene: 9. Here the CDR3 reads CAYSSGTNNEQFF. The CDR3 DNA sequence: TGTGCCTACAGCAGCGGGACTAACAATGAGCAGTTCTTC. Supplemented by reference TRBV5-4 and TRBJ2-1, the full variable domain reads ETGVTQSPTHLIKTRGQQVTLRCSSQSGHNTVSWYQQALGQGPQFIFQYYREEENGRGNFPPRFSGLQFPNYSSELNVNALELDDSALYLCAYSSGTNNEQFFGPGTRLTVL.

The CDR3 here is CASIGGGTSNQPQHF. For the CDR3, the DNA is TGTGCCAGCATCGGGGGGGGGACGAGCAATCAGCCCCAGCATTTT. J is TRBJ1-5 and V is TRBV6-5, with a possible D match to TRBD1 (5 bases). The CDR3 runs to 15 residues. Per the germline V gene, CDR1 is MNHEY and CDR2 is SVGAGI. V lost 7 bases, J lost 1 base, and 14 bases lay in between.

This clone was counted once. The CDR3 is CASSPGQGVHYGYTF. The CDR3 DNA sequence: TGTGCCAGCTCACCGGGACAGGGGGTCCATTATGGCTACACCTTC. The chain uses TRBV18 and TRBJ1-2, with 11 bases that match TRBD1. With V trimmed by 3 bases and J by 5 bases, 5 bases remained unmatched. The CDR3 loop spans 15 amino acids. Per the germline V gene, CDR1 is KGHSH and CDR2 is LQKENI. The entire variable domain, with the rest obtained from reference TRBV18 and TRBJ1-2, is as follows: NAGVMQNPRHLVRRRGQEARLRCSPMKGHSHVYWYRQLPEEGLKFMVYLQKENIIDESGMPKERFSAEFPKEGPSILRIQQVVRGDSAAYFCASSPGQGVHYGYTFGSGTRLTVV.

This clone was observed a handful of times. The chain recombines TRBV6-2 or TRBV6-3 with TRBJ2-5; 14 bases map to TRBD2. Germline CDR1 reads MNHEY; CDR2 reads SVGEGT. V was pared by 4 bases and J by 5 bases, with 12 bases of the junction left unmatched. This CDR3 region has 18 residues. The chain's CDR3 is CASSSPRLAGGFLETQYF. Here the CDR3 DNA reads TGTGCCAGCAGTTCGCCTCGACTAGCGGGAGGGTTTTTGGAGACCCAGTACTTC.

In DNA form, the CDR3 reads TGTGCCAGCAGCGTAGACCCCCTCGGGTATGGGGCCAACGTCCTGACTTTC. Translating gives CASSVDPLGYGANVLTF. The chain has TRBV9 and TRBJ2-6; D gene uncertain. The V end lost 0 bases, the J end lost 3 bases, and 13 bases lay between the germline ends. The CDR3 runs to 17 residues. Germline loops: CDR1 SGDLS, CDR2 YYNGEE.

The rearrangement links TRBV5-6 to TRBJ2-7, with 9 positions matching TRBD1. CDR3 length: 19 amino acids. Trimming at V came to 0 bases and at J to 6 bases, leaving 19 bases not matched to a gene. Germline values: CDR1 SGHDT, CDR2 YYEEEE. The CDR3 sequence is CASSLAEGNRDRAASEQYF. The DNA for the CDR3 is TGTGCCAGCAGCTTGGCGGAGGGAAACCGGGACAGGGCCGCCAGCGAGCAGTACTTC. The full variable domain, with the rest looked up from reference TRBV5-6 and TRBJ2-7, is DAGVTQSPTHLIKTRGQQVTLRCSPKSGHDTVSWYQQALGQGPQFIFQYYEEEERQRGNFPDRFSGHQFPNYSSELNVNALLLGDSALYLCASSLAEGNRDRAASEQYFGPGTRLTVT.

The rearrangement joins TRBV15 to TRBJ1-3, with D maybe TRBD1 (6 bases). Trimming shortened V by 1 base and J by 3 bases, and 7 bases separated the two germline ends. CDR1 and CDR2 (germline): LNHNV, YYDKDF (reference sequence). The CDR3 has 14 residues. The CDR3 sequence is CATSRGTDGNTIYF. The CDR3, as DNA: TGTGCCACCAGCAGAGGGACAGATGGAAACACCATATATTTT. Full variable domain (rest looked up from reference TRBV15 and TRBJ1-3): DAMVIQNPRYQVTQFGKPVTLSCSQTLNHNVMYWYQQKSSQAPKLLFHYYDKDFNNEADTPDNFQSRRPNTSFCFLDIRSPGLGDTAMYLCATSRGTDGNTIYFGEGSWLTVV.

The J gene is TRBJ2-1, the V gene TRBV25-1, with D possibly being TRBD1 (6 bases). The V end lost 3 bases, the J end lost 9 bases, and 15 bases lay between the germline ends. The CDR3 length is 14 residues. CDR1 MGHDK and CDR2 SYGVNS come from the germline V gene. The CDR3 loop reads CASSDPTRGSEQFF. For the CDR3, the DNA is TGTGCCAGCAGTGACCCTACAAGGGGGAGTGAGCAGTTCTTC.

The chain uses TRBV7-2 and TRBJ2-3; D gene uncertain. V lost 5 bases and J 11 bases, leaving 14 bases between the germline ends. The CDR3 is 12 amino acids. CDR1 is SGHTA, CDR2 FQGNSA, per germline. CDR3 region: CASSPRLSQQYF. CDR3 DNA: TGTGCCAGCAGCCCCCGACTTAGCCAGCAGTATTTT.

The chain links TRBV19 to TRBJ2-7; a possible D gene is TRBD2 (6 bases). This CDR3 region has 14 residues. The V end lost 2 bases, the J end lost 6 bases, and 14 bases lay between the germline ends. Germline CDR1 and CDR2: LNHDA and SQIVND (reference sequence). The CDR3 reads CASSITTSNGEQYF. CDR3 in DNA: TGTGCCAGTAGTATAACTACTAGCAACGGCGAGCAGTACTTC.

The chain couples TRBV10-3 to TRBJ2-1, with TRBD2 matching over 12 bases. CDR1 is ENHRY, CDR2 SYGVKD, per germline. Trimming cost V 3 bases and J 0 bases; bases outside gene matches: 3. This CDR3 comprises 17 residues. This CDR3 is CAISETSGRRSYNEQFF. In nucleotides, the CDR3 is TGTGCCATCAGTGAAACTAGCGGGAGGCGCTCCTACAATGAGCAGTTCTTC.

The V gene is TRBV18, the J gene TRBJ2-7; 7 bases fit TRBD2. After removal of 4 bases from V and 4 bases from J, the junction contained 10 bases not matched to a gene. The CDR3 is made up of 15 amino acids. Looked up from germline, CDR1 is KGHSH and CDR2 is LQKENI. CDR3 residues: CASSLGGGPNYEQYF. The CDR3 nucleotides are TGTGCCAGCTCACTAGGCGGGGGTCCCAATTACGAGCAGTACTTC.

The J gene is TRBJ2-5, the V gene TRBV29-1, with 13 bases matching TRBD2. V shed 2 bases, J shed 13 bases, and the junction held 4 bases outside the gene matches. The CDR3 runs 12 residues. Germline V gene lookup returns CDR1 SQVTM and CDR2 ANQGSEA. This chain's CDR3 is CSVETSGRARYF. Here the CDR3 DNA reads TGCAGCGTTGAAACTAGCGGGAGGGCCCGGTACTTC.

The rearrangement uses TRBV5-1 and TRBJ1-2, with a weak D call TRBD1 (5 bases). The CDR3 totals 13 residues. Germline values: CDR1 SGHRS, CDR2 YFSETQ. V shed 4 bases and J shed 8 bases, with 15 bases lying between them. CDR3 sequence (DNA): TGCGCCAGCAGCCCGCCCGGGACTTGGGGCTACACCTTC. Protein product: CASSPPGTWGYTF.

This clone came up once. V is TRBV27 and J is TRBJ2-1, with D perhaps matching TRBD2 (6 bases). Germline V gene sequence: CDR1 MNHEY, CDR2 SMNVEV (reference sequence). There are 17 residues in the CDR3. The CDR3 spells CTSQGTLKGTYYNEQFF. The DNA of the CDR3 is TGTACCTCCCAAGGGACCCTTAAAGGGACTTATTACAATGAGCAGTTCTTC.

The chain couples TRBV28 to TRBJ1-1; D ambiguous. The CDR3 consists of 11 residues. Trimming stripped 7 bases from V and 1 base from J, with 4 bases between. Germline-derived CDR1 and CDR2 are MDHEN and SYDVKM. The CDR3 region is CASKRNTEAFF. CDR3 bases: TGTGCCAGCAAGAGGAACACTGAAGCTTTCTTT. The whole variable domain, remainder taken from reference TRBV28 and TRBJ1-1, is DVKVTQSSRYLVKRTGEKVFLECVQDMDHENMFWYRQDPGLGLRLIYFSYDVKMKEKGDIPEGYSVSREKKERFSLILESASTNQTSMYLCASKRNTEAFFGQGTRLTVV.

The chain has TRBV7-2 and TRBJ2-3, with 9 nucleotides matching TRBD1. The length of the CDR3 is 16 residues. Trimming took 4 bases from V and 7 from J; bases not matched to a gene: 12. Germline assignment: CDR1 SGHTA and CDR2 FQGNSA. CDR3 sequence: CASSSGPGTGRNTQYF. For the CDR3, the DNA is TGTGCCAGCAGCTCAGGCCCAGGGACAGGGCGAAATACGCAGTATTTT.

The chain uses TRBV27 and TRBJ2-1; a weak D match, TRBD1 (5 bases). This CDR3 region has 15 residues. Looked up from germline, CDR1 is MNHEY and CDR2 is SMNVEV (reference sequence). Trimming stripped 0 bases from V and 3 bases from J, with 9 bases between. The DNA for the CDR3 is TGTGCCAGCAGTTTATCAGGGGTGCTCTACAATGAGCAGTTCTTC. Protein sequence: CASSLSGVLYNEQFF.

The chain carries TRBV11-2 and TRBJ1-3; D gene uncertain. V lost 4 bases to trimming and J lost 4 bases, with 11 bases between them. The CDR3 consists of 14 residues. Per germline, CDR1 SGHAT and CDR2 FQNNGV. The CDR3 spells CASSSRLTGNTIYF. The CDR3 DNA reads as TGTGCCAGCAGCTCTCGGTTGACAGGAAACACCATATATTTT.

The chain is built from TRBV6-5 and TRBJ1-2; TRBD1 might be the D (5 bases). V lost 6 bases to trimming and J lost 1 base, with 15 bases between them. This CDR3 has 15 residues. Germline lookup yields CDR1 MNHEY and CDR2 SVGAGI. The CDR3 DNA is TGTGCCAGCAGACGCGGGGCAGGGATTAACTATGGCTACACCTTC. Residues: CASRRGAGINYGYTF.

The chain links TRBV6-2 or TRBV6-3 to TRBJ2-7; possible D gene TRBD1, 5 bases. Germline V gene sequence: CDR1 MNHEY, CDR2 SVGEGT. The V end was cut by 2 bases, the J end by 1 base, with 9 bases between. The CDR3 loop spans 14 amino acids. The CDR3 DNA is TGTGCCAGCAGTTACCGGGCAGGGTCCTACGAGCAGTACTTC. It yields the protein CASSYRAGSYEQYF.

This chain connects TRBV9 to TRBJ1-3; D is ambiguous. Trimming stripped 2 bases from V and 0 bases from J, with 12 bases between. CDR3 length: 16 amino acids. Germline loops: CDR1 SGDLS, CDR2 YYNGEE. The CDR3: CASSVGGRASGNTIYF. The CDR3 DNA reads as TGTGCCAGCAGCGTGGGAGGGAGAGCCTCTGGAAACACCATATATTTT.

The rearrangement joins TRBV15 to TRBJ1-2, with TRBD1 identical over 8 bases. The germline CDR1 and CDR2 sequences are LNHNV and YYDKDF (reference sequence). V dropped 3 bases and J dropped 8; count of bases not matched to a gene: 11. The length of the CDR3 is 15 residues. The CDR3 loop is CATSRRQGRSEGYTF. The DNA for the CDR3 is TGTGCCACCAGCAGGAGACAGGGGAGGTCGGAGGGCTACACCTTC. Filled out from reference TRBV15 and TRBJ1-2, the complete variable domain reads DAMVIQNPRYQVTQFGKPVTLSCSQTLNHNVMYWYQQKSSQAPKLLFHYYDKDFNNEADTPDNFQSRRPNTSFCFLDIRSPGLGDTAMYLCATSRRQGRSEGYTFGSGTRLTVV.